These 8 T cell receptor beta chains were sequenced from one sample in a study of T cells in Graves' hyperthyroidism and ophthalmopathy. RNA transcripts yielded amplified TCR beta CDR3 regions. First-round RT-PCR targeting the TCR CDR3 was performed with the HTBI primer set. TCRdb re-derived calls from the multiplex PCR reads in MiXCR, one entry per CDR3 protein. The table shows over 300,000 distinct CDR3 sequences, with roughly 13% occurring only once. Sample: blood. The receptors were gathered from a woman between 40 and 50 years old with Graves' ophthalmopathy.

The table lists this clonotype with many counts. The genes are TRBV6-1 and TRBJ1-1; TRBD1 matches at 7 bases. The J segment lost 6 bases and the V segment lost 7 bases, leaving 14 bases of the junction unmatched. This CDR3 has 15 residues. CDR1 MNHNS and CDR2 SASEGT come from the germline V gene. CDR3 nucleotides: TGTGCCAGCAACCGACAGGGTATAGTTGGGTCTGAAGCTTTCTTT. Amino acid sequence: CASNRQGIVGSEAFF.

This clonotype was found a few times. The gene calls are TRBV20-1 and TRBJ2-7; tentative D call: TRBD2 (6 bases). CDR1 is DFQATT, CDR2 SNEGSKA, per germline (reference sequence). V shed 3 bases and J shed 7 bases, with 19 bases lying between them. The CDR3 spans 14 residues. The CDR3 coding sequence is TGCAGTGCTAGTAGACTAGTCTTGGCGGGTGAGCAGTACTTC. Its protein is CSASRLVLAGEQYF.

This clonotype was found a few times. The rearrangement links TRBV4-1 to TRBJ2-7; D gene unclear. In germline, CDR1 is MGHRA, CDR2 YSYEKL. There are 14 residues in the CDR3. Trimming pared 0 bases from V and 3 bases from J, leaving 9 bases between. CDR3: CASSQEAGIYEQYF. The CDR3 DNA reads TGCGCCAGCAGCCAAGAAGCCGGAATCTACGAGCAGTACTTC.

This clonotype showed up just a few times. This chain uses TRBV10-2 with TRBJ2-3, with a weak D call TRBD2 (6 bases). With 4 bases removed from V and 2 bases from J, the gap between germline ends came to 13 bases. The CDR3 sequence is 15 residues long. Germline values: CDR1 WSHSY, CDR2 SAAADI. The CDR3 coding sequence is TGCGCCAGCAGTGGGACTGGAGGGTCCACAGATACGCAGTATTTT. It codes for CASSGTGGSTDTQYF.

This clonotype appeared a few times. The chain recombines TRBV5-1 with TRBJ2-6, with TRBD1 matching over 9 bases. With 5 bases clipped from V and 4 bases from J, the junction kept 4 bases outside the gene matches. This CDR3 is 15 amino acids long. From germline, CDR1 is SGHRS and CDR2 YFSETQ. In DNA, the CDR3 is TGCGCCAGCAGACAGGGGGCGGGGGGGGCCAACGTCCTGACTTTC. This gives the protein CASRQGAGGANVLTF.

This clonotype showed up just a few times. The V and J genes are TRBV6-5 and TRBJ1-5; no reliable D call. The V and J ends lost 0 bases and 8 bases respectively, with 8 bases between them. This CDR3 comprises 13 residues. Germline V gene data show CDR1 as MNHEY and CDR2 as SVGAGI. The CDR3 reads CASSYSGGEPQHF. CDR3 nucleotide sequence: TGTGCCAGCAGTTACTCGGGTGGGGAGCCCCAGCATTTT.

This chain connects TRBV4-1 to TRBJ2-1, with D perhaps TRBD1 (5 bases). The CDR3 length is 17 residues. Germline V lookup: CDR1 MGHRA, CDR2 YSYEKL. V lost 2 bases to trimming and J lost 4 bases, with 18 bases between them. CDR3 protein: CASSQWEQVNIYNEQFF. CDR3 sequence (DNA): TGCGCCAGCAGCCAATGGGAACAGGTTAACATTTACAATGAGCAGTTCTTC.

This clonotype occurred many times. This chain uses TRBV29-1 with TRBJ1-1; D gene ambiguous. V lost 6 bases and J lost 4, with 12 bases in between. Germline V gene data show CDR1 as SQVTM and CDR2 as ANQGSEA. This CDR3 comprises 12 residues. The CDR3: CSVGILGTEAFF. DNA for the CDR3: TGCAGCGTCGGGATTCTTGGCACTGAAGCTTTCTTT.